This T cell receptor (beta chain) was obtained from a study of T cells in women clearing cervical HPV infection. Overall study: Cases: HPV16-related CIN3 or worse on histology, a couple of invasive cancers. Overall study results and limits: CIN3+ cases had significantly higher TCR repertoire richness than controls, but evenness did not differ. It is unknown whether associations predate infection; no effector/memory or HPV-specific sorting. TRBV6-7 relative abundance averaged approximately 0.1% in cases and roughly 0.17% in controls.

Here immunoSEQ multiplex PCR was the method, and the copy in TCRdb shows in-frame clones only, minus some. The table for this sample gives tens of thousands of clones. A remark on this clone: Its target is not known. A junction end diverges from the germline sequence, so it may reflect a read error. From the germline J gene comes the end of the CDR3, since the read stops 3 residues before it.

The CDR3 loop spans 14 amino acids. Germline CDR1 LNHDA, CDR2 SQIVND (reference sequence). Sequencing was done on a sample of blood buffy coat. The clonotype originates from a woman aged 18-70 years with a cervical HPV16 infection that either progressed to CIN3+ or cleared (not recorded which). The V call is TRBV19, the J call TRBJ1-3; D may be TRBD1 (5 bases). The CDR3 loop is CASSVDSPGNTIYF. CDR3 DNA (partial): TGTGCCAGTAGCGTCGACAGCCCTGGGAACACC.